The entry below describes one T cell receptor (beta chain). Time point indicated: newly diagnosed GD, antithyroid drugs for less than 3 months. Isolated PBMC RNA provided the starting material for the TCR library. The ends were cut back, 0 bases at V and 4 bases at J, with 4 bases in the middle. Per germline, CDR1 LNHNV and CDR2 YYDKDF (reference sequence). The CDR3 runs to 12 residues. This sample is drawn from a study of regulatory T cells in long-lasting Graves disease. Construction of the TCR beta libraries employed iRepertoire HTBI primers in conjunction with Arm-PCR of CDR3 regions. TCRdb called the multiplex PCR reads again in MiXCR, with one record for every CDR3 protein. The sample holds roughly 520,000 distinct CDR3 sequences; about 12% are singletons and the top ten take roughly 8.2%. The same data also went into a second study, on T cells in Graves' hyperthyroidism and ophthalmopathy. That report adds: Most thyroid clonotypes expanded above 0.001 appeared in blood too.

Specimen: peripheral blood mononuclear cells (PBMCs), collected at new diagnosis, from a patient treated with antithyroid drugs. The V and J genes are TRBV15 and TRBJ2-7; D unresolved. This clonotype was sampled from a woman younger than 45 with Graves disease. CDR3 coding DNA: TGTGCCACCAGCAGAGACGCTTACGAGCAGTACTTC. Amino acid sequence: CATSRDAYEQYF.